The 20 T cell receptor beta chains given below trace back to one sample, sequenced in a study of T cell responses to AZD1222 COVID-19 vaccine. Libraries were prepared by immunoSEQ multiplex PCR; TCRdb keeps only in-frame clonotypes and omits some of them. This table has around 200,000 clones, roughly 93% appearing once. Sequencing was performed on peripheral blood, taken on day 0 of AZD1222 vaccination. These TCRs come from an adult in good health.

The chain carries TRBV5-6 and TRBJ1-2; the D gene is possibly TRBD1 (5 bases). Per the germline V gene, CDR1 is SGHDT and CDR2 is YYEEEE. This CDR3 comprises 13 residues. V dropped 3 bases and J dropped 10 bases, with 16 bases sitting between them. The CDR3 sequence is CASSYLGTAYYTF. CDR3 bases: TGTGCCAGCAGCTACCTCGGGACCGCTTACTACACCTTC.

This chain joins TRBV30 and TRBJ2-7, with TRBD2 matching 10 bases. Germline V gene lookup returns CDR1 GTSNPN and CDR2 SVGIG (reference sequence). The CDR3 spans 14 residues. Losses at the gene ends were 0 bases for V and 3 bases for J; bases not matched to a gene: 2. CDR3 in amino acids: CAWSVRTSGYEQYF. In nucleotides, the CDR3 is TGTGCCTGGAGTGTACGGACTAGCGGCTACGAGCAGTACTTC.

The J gene is TRBJ1-2, the V gene TRBV5-4, with unresolved D. The CDR3 loop spans 14 amino acids. Trimming stripped 0 bases from V and 4 bases from J, with 10 bases between. The V gene's germline CDR1 is SGHNT and CDR2 YYREEE (reference sequence). The CDR3 region is CASSLAGLGYGYTF. CDR3 coding DNA: TGTGCCAGCAGCTTGGCCGGGCTGGGCTATGGCTACACCTTC.

In its sample, this clone was seen once. The V call is TRBV11-3, the J call TRBJ2-2; D not resolved. Germline values: CDR1 SGHNT, CDR2 YENEEA. This CDR3 contains 13 residues. V was pared by 5 bases and J by 6 bases, with 10 bases between. This CDR3 reads CASSPPAAGELFF. The DNA of the CDR3 is TGTGCCAGCAGCCCACCTGCGGCCGGGGAGCTGTTTTTT. Combining the CDR3 with reference TRBV11-3 and TRBJ2-2 gives the whole variable domain EAGVVQSPRYKIIEKKQPVAFWCNPISGHNTLYWYLQNLGQGPELLIRYENEEAVDDSQLPKDRFSAERLKGVDSTLKIQPAELGDSAVYLCASSPPAAGELFFGEGSRLTVL.

This chain connects TRBV7-2 to TRBJ2-7, with 9 nucleotides matching TRBD2. The CDR3 runs to 14 residues. Germline loops: CDR1 SGHTA, CDR2 FQGNSA. V lost 5 bases, J lost 3 bases, and 5 bases stayed unmatched. This CDR3 is CASSPRREGYEQYF. CDR3 sequence (DNA): TGTGCCAGCAGCCCGCGGCGGGAGGGCTACGAGCAGTACTTC.

V gene TRBV13 combines with J gene TRBJ2-7; D is perhaps TRBD1 (6 bases). CDR1 PRHDT and CDR2 FYEKMQ come from the germline V gene (reference sequence). V was cut by 4 bases and J by 5 bases, with 12 bases left in between. The CDR3 covers 13 residues. The CDR3 protein is CASSSTGNHEQYF. In DNA, the CDR3 is TGTGCCAGCAGCTCCACAGGGAACCACGAGCAGTACTTC.

The gene calls are TRBV13 and TRBJ1-2; TRBD1 is a possible D gene (5 bases). Trimming pared 0 bases from V and 4 bases from J, leaving 9 bases between. The length of the CDR3 is 14 residues. CDR1 and CDR2 (germline): PRHDT, FYEKMQ (reference sequence). The CDR3 nucleotides read TGTGCCAGCAGCTTAGGCCGGGGGGTCTATGGCTACACCTTC. It translates to CASSLGRGVYGYTF.

This chain uses TRBV9 with TRBJ1-1; weak D call: TRBD1 (5 bases). The CDR3 extends over 17 amino acids. V lost 4 bases, J lost 3 bases, and 22 bases lay in between. CDR1 SGDLS and CDR2 YYNGEE come from the germline V gene. In DNA form, the CDR3 reads TGTGCCAGCAGCCCGAACCCGGGACTCGGGGGGGACACTGAAGCTTTCTTT. Its translation: CASSPNPGLGGDTEAFF.

This clone was seen a few times. The sample contains more than one DNA sequence encoding this CDR3. The chain couples TRBV7-2 to TRBJ1-5; D is ambiguous. Germline V gives CDR1 SGHTA, CDR2 FQGNSA. The ends were cut back, 3 bases at V and 6 bases at J, with 9 bases in the middle. The CDR3 loop spans 13 amino acids. As DNA, the CDR3 is TGTGCCAGCAGCTTGGTCTTAGGTCAGCCCCAGCATTTT. Encoded protein: CASSLVLGQPQHF.

The chain is built from TRBV25-1 and TRBJ2-7; tentatively, D is TRBD1 (6 bases). The germline V and J ends were trimmed by 7 bases and 4 bases, with 11 bases remaining between them. The CDR3 consists of 12 residues. Germline V gives CDR1 MGHDK, CDR2 SYGVNS. In nucleotides, the CDR3 is TGTGCCAGCAAGGACAGCCTGTACGAGCAGTACTTC. Encoded protein: CASKDSLYEQYF.

The chain recombines TRBV3-1 (or the pseudogene TRBV3-2) with TRBJ2-7; D ambiguous. Germline V gene lookup returns CDR1 LGHDT and CDR2 YNNKEL (reference sequence). The CDR3 runs to 13 residues. Trimming pared 4 bases from V and 1 base from J, leaving 8 bases between. This CDR3 is CASSRQLSYEQYF. In DNA, the CDR3 is TGTGCCAGCAGCCGCCAGCTTTCCTACGAGCAGTACTTC.

This chain uses TRBV10-3 with TRBJ2-3; no definite D call. The CDR3 covers 13 residues. Looked up from germline, CDR1 is ENHRY and CDR2 is SYGVKD. Trimming took 5 bases from V and 8 from J, leaving 14 bases between them. CDR3 residues: CAISSGSLATQYF. In DNA form, the CDR3 reads TGTGCCATCAGTTCCGGGTCCTTGGCTACGCAGTATTTT.

The V call is TRBV6-6, the J call TRBJ1-3; TRBD1 is a possible D gene (6 bases). The CDR3 runs to 16 residues. The germline V gene has CDR1 MNHNY and CDR2 SVGAGI (reference sequence). Trimming took off 7 bases at V and 0 bases at J, with 16 bases between the two ends. DNA for the CDR3: TGTGCCAGCAATAGAGGACAGCCGAACTCTGGAAACACCATATATTTT. It codes for CASNRGQPNSGNTIYF.

V is TRBV9 and J is TRBJ1-4; a possible D gene is TRBD1 (5 bases). The CDR3 has 16 residues. V lost 2 bases and J lost 5, with 16 bases in between. CDR1 is SGDLS, CDR2 YYNGEE, per germline. The CDR3 region has the DNA TGTGCCAGCAGCGTTTCGGGGGACGGACTCAATGAAAAACTGTTTTTT. Amino acid sequence: CASSVSGDGLNEKLFF.

The rearrangement links TRBV27 to TRBJ2-5; D gene uncertain. V was shortened by 3 bases and J by 10 bases, with 9 bases between the two germline ends. The CDR3 contains 11 residues. Germline assignment: CDR1 MNHEY and CDR2 SMNVEV (reference sequence). This CDR3 is CASSLGTDQYF. CDR3 sequence (DNA): TGTGCCAGCAGTTTGGGCACCGACCAGTACTTC.

The chain joins TRBV10-3 to TRBJ1-6; 7 bases line up with TRBD1. With 11 bases clipped from V and 3 bases from J, the junction kept 4 bases outside the gene matches. The CDR3 consists of 13 residues. Germline values: CDR1 ENHRY, CDR2 SYGVKD. The CDR3 nucleotides read TGTGCCCTCCGGGACAGCTATAATTCACCCCTCCACTTT. Encoded protein: CALRDSYNSPLHF.

V usage is TRBV18 and J usage is TRBJ1-4, with D possibly TRBD1 on 6 matching bases. Germline V lookup: CDR1 KGHSH, CDR2 LQKENI. The CDR3 is made up of 14 amino acids. V lost 2 bases and J 2 bases, leaving 6 bases between the germline ends. For the CDR3, the DNA is TGTGCCAGCTCACCAGGGGGCACTAATGAAAAACTGTTTTTT. It encodes CASSPGGTNEKLFF.

This clone was recorded once. The V gene is TRBV9, the J gene TRBJ2-5; 8 bases agree with TRBD1. Per the germline V gene, CDR1 is SGDLS and CDR2 is YYNGEE. This CDR3 has 16 amino acids. J lost 7 bases, V lost 0 bases, and 11 bases had no gene match. The CDR3: CASSVEDRVEFGTQYF. In DNA form, the CDR3 reads TGTGCCAGCAGCGTAGAGGACAGGGTTGAGTTCGGGACCCAGTACTTC.

V is TRBV27 and J is TRBJ1-5; D may be TRBD1 (6 bases). Germline assignment: CDR1 MNHEY and CDR2 SMNVEV (reference sequence). The length of the CDR3 is 13 residues. The ends were cut back, 2 bases at V and 7 bases at J, with 9 bases in the middle. CDR3 region: CASSLMGAQPQHF. The CDR3, as DNA: TGTGCCAGCAGTTTAATGGGGGCCCAGCCCCAGCATTTT.

This chain connects TRBV2 to TRBJ2-3; 10 positions match TRBD2. Germline trimming cut 6 bases from V and 4 bases from J; bases unmatched to any gene: 13. This CDR3 has 17 residues. CDR1 is SNHLY and CDR2 is FYNNEI in the germline V gene. Here the CDR3 reads CASRAGTSVSGADTQYF. In nucleotides, the CDR3 is TGTGCCAGCAGAGCCGGGACTAGCGTCAGTGGGGCAGATACGCAGTATTTT.